This TCR beta chain was sequenced in a study of OX40 agonist ivuxolimab in advanced cancers. At the level of the study: Antecedent anti-PD-1, anti-PD-L1 or anti-CTLA-4 therapy was permissible, with about 40% having received some. Three partial responders included one hepatocellular carcinoma patient and two cutaneous melanoma patients.

Profiled with immunoSEQ multiplex PCR; TCRdb holds only in-frame clones, not every one. The sample consists of more than 50,000 clones, approximately 86% of them appearing once. General study points: Partial responders at 0.1-3.0 mg/kg had among the lowest clonal expansion. Normalized T-cell clonal expansion was also low in a subset of nonresponders.

Worth noting for this clone: The antigen remains unidentified.

This sequence was found in an adult with an advanced solid tumor such as melanoma, head and neck, liver or kidney cancer. Sequencing used CD4+ or CD8+ T cells sorted from blood, obtained in a trial of the OX40 agonist ivuxolimab.

The CDR3 region has the DNA TGTGCCAGCAGCCCTTACGGTACGGGCAGCTCTGGAAACACCATATATTTT. This sequence encodes CASSPYGTGSSGNTIYF. The genes are TRBV14 and TRBJ1-3; the D is unclear. The ends were cut back, 4 bases at V and 0 bases at J, with 16 bases in the middle. The CDR3 is 17 amino acids. CDR1 is SGHDN and CDR2 is FVKESK in the germline V gene.